Included here is one T cell receptor (beta chain) sequence, with context. Sample-barcoded 5' priming and a J-beta primer mix drove a second PCR of about 7 to 12 cycles. MiXCR, run by TCRdb on the 5' RACE reads, gives a single entry per CDR3 protein. This table has around 940,000 distinct CDR3 sequences, roughly half appearing once. This sample was included in a study of blood T cells in healthy people across ages. Total RNA amounts of at least 5.5 micrograms were extracted per sample. The sequencing input was blood. This sequence originates from a woman in her fifties or sixties in good health.

The CDR3 DNA reads TGTGCCAGCAGTTTGGTAGGGATGGGTGAAAAACTGTTTTTT. Protein sequence: CASSLVGMGEKLFF. This chain uses TRBV12-3 or TRBV12-4 with TRBJ1-4; D gene ambiguous. Trimming pared 3 bases from V and 7 bases from J, leaving 12 bases between. CDR3 length equals 14 residues.